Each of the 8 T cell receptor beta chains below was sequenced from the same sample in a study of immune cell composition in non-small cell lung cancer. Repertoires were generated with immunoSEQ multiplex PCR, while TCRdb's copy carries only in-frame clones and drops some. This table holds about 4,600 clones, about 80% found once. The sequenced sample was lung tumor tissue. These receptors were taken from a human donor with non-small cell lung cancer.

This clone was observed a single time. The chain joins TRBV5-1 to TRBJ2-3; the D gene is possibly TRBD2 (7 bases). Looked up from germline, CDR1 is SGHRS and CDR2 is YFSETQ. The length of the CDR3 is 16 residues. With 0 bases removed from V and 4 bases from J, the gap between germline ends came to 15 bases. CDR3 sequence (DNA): TGCGCCAGCAGCTTGGGAGGGGGGGCAGGGCCAGATACGCAGTATTTT. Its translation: CASSLGGGAGPDTQYF. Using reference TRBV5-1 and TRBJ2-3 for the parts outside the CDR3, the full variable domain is KAGVTQTPRYLIKTRGQQVTLSCSPISGHRSVSWYQQTPGQGLQFLFEYFSETQRNKGNFPGRFSGRQFSNSRSEMNVSTLELGDSALYLCASSLGGGAGPDTQYFGPGTRLTVL.

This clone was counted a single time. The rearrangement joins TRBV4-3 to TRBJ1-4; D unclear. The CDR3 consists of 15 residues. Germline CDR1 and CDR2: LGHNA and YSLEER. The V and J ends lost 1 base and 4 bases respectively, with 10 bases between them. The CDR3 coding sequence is TGCGCCAGCAGCCAAGCGGCACAGTTTAATGAAAAACTGTTTTTT. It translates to CASSQAAQFNEKLFF.

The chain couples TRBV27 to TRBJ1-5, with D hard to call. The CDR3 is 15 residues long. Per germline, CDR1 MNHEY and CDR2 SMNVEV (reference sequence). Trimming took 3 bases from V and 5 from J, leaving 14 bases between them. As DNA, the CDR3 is TGTGCCAGCAGTTTGGAGGGTATCGGCGATCAGCCCCAGCATTTT. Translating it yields CASSLEGIGDQPQHF.

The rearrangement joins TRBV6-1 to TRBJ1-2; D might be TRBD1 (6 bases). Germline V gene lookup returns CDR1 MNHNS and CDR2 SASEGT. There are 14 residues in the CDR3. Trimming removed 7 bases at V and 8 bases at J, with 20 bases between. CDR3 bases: TGTGCCAGCAACGGAATGGAACAGGGTCGCGGCTACACCTTC. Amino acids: CASNGMEQGRGYTF.

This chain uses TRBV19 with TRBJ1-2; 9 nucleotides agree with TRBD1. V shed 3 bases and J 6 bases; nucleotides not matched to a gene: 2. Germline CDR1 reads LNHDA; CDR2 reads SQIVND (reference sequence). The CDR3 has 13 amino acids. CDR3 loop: CASSITGGHGYTF. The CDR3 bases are TGTGCCAGTAGTATTACAGGGGGCCATGGCTACACCTTC.

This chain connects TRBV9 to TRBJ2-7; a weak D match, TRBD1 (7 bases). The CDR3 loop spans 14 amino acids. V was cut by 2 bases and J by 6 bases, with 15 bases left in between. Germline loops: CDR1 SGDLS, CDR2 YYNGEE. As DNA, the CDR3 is TGTGCCAGCAGCGTGGAGGGACAGTCTTTCGAGCAGTACTTC. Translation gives CASSVEGQSFEQYF.

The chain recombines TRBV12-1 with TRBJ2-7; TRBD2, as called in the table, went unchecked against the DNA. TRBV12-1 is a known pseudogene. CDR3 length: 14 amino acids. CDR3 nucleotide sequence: TGTGCCAGCCCTCCAACGGACTGCATTTACGAGCAGTACTTC. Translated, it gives CASPPTDCIYEQYF.

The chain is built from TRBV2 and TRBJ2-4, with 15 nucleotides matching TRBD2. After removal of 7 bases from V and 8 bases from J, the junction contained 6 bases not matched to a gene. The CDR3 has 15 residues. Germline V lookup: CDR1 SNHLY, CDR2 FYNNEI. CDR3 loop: CASTGLAGGRDIQYF. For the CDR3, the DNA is TGTGCCAGCACCGGACTAGCGGGGGGGCGGGACATTCAGTACTTC.